The 25 T cell receptor beta chains given below trace back to one sample, sequenced in a study of blood T cell repertoires in COVID-19. Profiling relied on immunoSEQ multiplex PCR, and the TCRdb table lists in-frame clones only, not all of them. Here the sample spans around 60,000 clones, roughly 71% being singletons. Sequencing was done on a sample of peripheral blood. The receptors originated from a human donor in a cohort sampled during active COVID-19.

This clone appeared once. The chain uses TRBV6-5 and TRBJ1-1; D might be TRBD1 (6 bases). V was trimmed by 8 bases and J by 4 bases, leaving 17 bases between them. The CDR3 is 14 amino acids. Per germline, CDR1 MNHEY and CDR2 SVGAGI. The CDR3 DNA follows: TGTGCCAGCTGCCAGGGGAGGGGGGGCACTGAAGCTTTCTTT. It specifies CASCQGRGGTEAFF.

This sequence joins TRBV18 and TRBJ1-5; 8 nucleotides agree with TRBD1. Per germline, CDR1 KGHSH and CDR2 LQKENI. J was trimmed by 5 bases and V by 2 bases; bases with no gene match: 8. The CDR3 runs 16 residues. For the CDR3, the DNA is TGTGCCAGCTCACCAACCGGACAGGGAGGAGATCAGCCCCAGCATTTT. It encodes CASSPTGQGGDQPQHF. The variable domain in full, with the rest retrieved from reference TRBV18 and TRBJ1-5, is NAGVMQNPRHLVRRRGQEARLRCSPMKGHSHVYWYRQLPEEGLKFMVYLQKENIIDESGMPKERFSAEFPKEGPSILRIQQVVRGDSAAYFCASSPTGQGGDQPQHFGDGTRLSIL.

This clone appeared a single time. The V gene is TRBV12-3 or TRBV12-4, the J gene TRBJ1-2; 11 positions agree with TRBD1. The CDR3 runs to 13 residues. Trimming removed 6 bases from V and 5 bases from J; junction bases left unmatched: 2. CDR3 sequence: CASRGQGDYGYTF. CDR3 bases: TGTGCCAGCAGGGGACAGGGGGATTATGGCTACACCTTC.

CDR3 nucleotide sequence: TGTGCCAGCAGCGCCCGGGACACGGGCTACGAGCAGTACTTC. Amino acid sequence: CASSARDTGYEQYF. This chain links TRBV5-6 with TRBJ2-7, with a possible D match to TRBD1 (6 bases). The CDR3 contains 14 residues. Germline assignment: CDR1 SGHDT and CDR2 YYEEEE. The V end was cut by 4 bases, the J end by 3 bases, with 14 bases between.

The rearrangement uses TRBV6-5 and TRBJ1-5, with D possibly being TRBD1 (6 bases). Germline CDR1 reads MNHEY; CDR2 reads SVGAGI. The CDR3 runs to 15 residues. V was trimmed by 4 bases and J by 6 bases, leaving 16 bases between them. DNA of the CDR3: TGTGCCAGCAGTTCCGGACAAGGGGGATTTCAGCCCCAGCATTTT. Protein sequence: CASSSGQGGFQPQHF.

This rearrangement joins TRBV7-2 to TRBJ2-3; the D gene is possibly TRBD2 (6 bases). Germline V gene data show CDR1 as SGHTA and CDR2 as FQGNSA. V was clipped by 4 bases and J by 2 bases, with 16 bases between them. The CDR3 sequence is 16 residues long. This chain's CDR3 is CASSSAGTLNTDTQYF. DNA for the CDR3: TGTGCCAGCAGCTCGGCCGGGACTCTTAACACAGATACGCAGTATTTT.

This sequence joins TRBV30 and TRBJ2-3; TRBD2 is a possible D gene (5 bases). The germline V gene encodes CDR1 GTSNPN and CDR2 SVGIG (reference sequence). The CDR3 contains 14 residues. The V and J ends lost 4 bases and 2 bases respectively, with 13 bases between them. CDR3 in amino acids: CAWTRGPLTDTQYF. The CDR3, as DNA: TGTGCCTGGACCCGAGGGCCCCTCACAGATACGCAGTATTTT. Looking up the rest from reference TRBV30 and TRBJ2-3 gives the full variable domain: SQTIHQWPATLVQPVGSPLSLECTVEGTSNPNLYWYRQAAGRGLQLLFYSVGIGQISSEVPQNLSASRPQDRQFILSSKKLLLSDSGFYLCAWTRGPLTDTQYFGPGTRLTVL.

The chain links TRBV6-6 to TRBJ1-2, with D unclear. The CDR3 extends over 12 amino acids. V shed 5 bases and J shed 7 bases, with 11 bases lying between them. Germline-derived CDR1 and CDR2 are MNHNY and SVGAGI (reference sequence). The CDR3 loop reads CASSNTPGGYTF. The CDR3, as DNA: TGTGCCAGCAGTAATACTCCGGGTGGCTACACCTTC.

This chain uses TRBV5-1 with TRBJ2-5; D is unclear. CDR1 and CDR2 from the germline V gene are SGHRS and YFSETQ. CDR3 size: 15 residues. V lost 0 bases and J lost 5, with 14 bases in between. The CDR3 DNA follows: TGCGCCAGCAGCTTGGGCCGAGGTGACGCGGAGACCCAGTACTTC. Amino acids: CASSLGRGDAETQYF.

J is TRBJ2-7 and V is TRBV6-5, with TRBD1 matching over 8 bases. The junction had 6 bases not matched to a gene; V was cut back by 2 bases and J by 6 bases. In germline, CDR1 is MNHEY, CDR2 SVGAGI. This CDR3 is 14 amino acids long. Here the CDR3 reads CASSYQSGGSEQYF. Here the CDR3 DNA reads TGTGCCAGCAGTTACCAGTCAGGGGGCAGCGAGCAGTACTTC.

The chain couples TRBV28 to TRBJ2-1; 9 nucleotides line up with TRBD2. The germline gives CDR1 MDHEN, CDR2 SYDVKM. After removal of 2 bases from V and 4 bases from J, the junction contained 3 bases not matched to a gene. The CDR3 covers 15 residues. This CDR3 reads CASSLGGGDYNEQFF. CDR3 nucleotide sequence: TGTGCCAGCAGTTTAGGCGGGGGGGATTACAATGAGCAGTTCTTC.

The genes are TRBV12-3 or TRBV12-4 and TRBJ1-5, with D unclear. CDR3 length: 12 residues. V was pared by 4 bases and J by 4 bases, with 5 bases between. The CDR3: CASSYGNQPQHF. CDR3 DNA: TGTGCCAGCAGTTACGGTAATCAGCCCCAGCATTTT.

The chain joins TRBV19 to TRBJ1-5; D remains ambiguous. This CDR3 has 12 residues. CDR1 is LNHDA, CDR2 SQIVND, per germline (reference sequence). V lost 5 bases and J 6 bases, leaving 8 bases between the germline ends. This CDR3 reads CASSFRGQPQHF. The DNA for the CDR3 is TGTGCCAGTAGTTTTCGAGGTCAGCCCCAGCATTTT.

CDR3 nucleotides: TGCGCCAGCAGTGGGGGCACCTCGTCTCTCTACGAGCAGTACTTC. Translating it yields CASSGGTSSLYEQYF. The rearrangement links TRBV10-1 to TRBJ2-7; TRBD1 might be the D (5 bases). The CDR3 is 15 amino acids. V dropped 4 bases and J dropped 3 bases, with 16 bases sitting between them. Germline CDR1 is WNHNN and CDR2 is SYGVQD (reference sequence).

This clone appeared a single time. The rearrangement uses TRBV29-1 and TRBJ2-5; maybe TRBD1 (5 bases). Germline CDR1 reads SQVTM; CDR2 reads ANQGSEA. This CDR3 has 13 amino acids. Trimming cost V 2 bases and J 0 bases, with 7 bases left between them. CDR3 sequence: CSVEPGYQETQYF. In DNA, the CDR3 is TGCAGCGTTGAACCAGGGTACCAAGAGACCCAGTACTTC.

This chain connects TRBV15 to TRBJ1-1; TRBD1 is a possible D gene (5 bases). This CDR3 has 13 residues. V lost 3 bases to trimming and J lost 1 base, with 6 bases between them. In germline, CDR1 is LNHNV, CDR2 YYDKDF (reference sequence). The CDR3 protein is CATSRQGNTEAFF. As DNA, the CDR3 is TGTGCCACCAGCAGGCAGGGGAACACTGAAGCTTTCTTT.

This clone was counted once. CDR3 amino acids: CASSPRQGNTDTQYF. DNA for the CDR3: TGCGCCAGCAGTCCTCGACAGGGGAACACAGATACGCAGTATTTT. V usage is TRBV5-1 and J usage is TRBJ2-3; 8 nucleotides match TRBD1. Germline CDR1 is SGHRS and CDR2 is YFSETQ. The CDR3 has 15 residues. The V segment lost 5 bases and the J segment 2 bases; nucleotides outside the gene matches: 7.

This clone turned up a few times. The chain carries TRBV20-1 and TRBJ1-5; D is unclear. With 3 bases removed from V and 3 bases from J, the gap between germline ends came to 12 bases. This CDR3 comprises 14 residues. From germline, CDR1 is DFQATT and CDR2 SNEGSKA (reference sequence). The CDR3 sequence: CSASVGRFNQPQHF. The CDR3 nucleotides read TGCAGTGCTAGTGTCGGCAGGTTCAATCAGCCCCAGCATTTT.

The chain carries TRBV3-1 (or the pseudogene TRBV3-2) and TRBJ2-3; the D gene is possibly TRBD2 (5 bases). V gave up 1 base and J gave up 4 bases, with 6 bases separating them. The CDR3 has 13 residues. Germline lookup yields CDR1 LGHDT and CDR2 YNNKEL (reference sequence). The CDR3, as DNA: TGTGCCAGCAGCCAAGGGAGGCCAGATACGCAGTATTTT. It encodes CASSQGRPDTQYF.

The V and J genes are TRBV18 and TRBJ1-1; D might be TRBD1 (5 bases). The V end lost 2 bases, the J end lost 4 bases, and 11 bases lay between the germline ends. CDR1 and CDR2 (germline): KGHSH, LQKENI. There are 14 residues in the CDR3. CDR3: CASSPGRVATEAFF. The CDR3 DNA reads TGTGCCAGCTCACCAGGCAGGGTGGCCACTGAAGCTTTCTTT.

V is TRBV7-9 and J is TRBJ2-3, with TRBD2 identical over 11 bases. J gave up 2 bases and V 5 bases, and 3 bases lay outside the gene matches. CDR3 size: 15 residues. The V gene's germline CDR1 is SEHNR and CDR2 FQNEAQ (reference sequence). The CDR3 loop is CASSLSGRATDTQYF. CDR3 DNA sequence: TGTGCCAGCAGCCTTAGCGGGAGGGCCACAGATACGCAGTATTTT.

The chain carries TRBV5-1 and TRBJ1-6, with D perhaps matching TRBD1 (5 bases). Between the trimmed V and J ends, which lost 0 bases and 10 bases, there was a span of 11 bases. Germline V lookup: CDR1 SGHRS, CDR2 YFSETQ. CDR3 length equals 14 residues. As DNA, the CDR3 is TGCGCCAGCAGCTTGGAATTAAGGGGATCACCCCTCCACTTT. The encoded protein is CASSLELRGSPLHF.

The genes are TRBV9 and TRBJ1-1; TRBD1 agrees at 8 bases. The length of the CDR3 is 16 residues. Germline trimming cut 4 bases from V and 5 bases from J; bases unmatched to any gene: 13. Germline CDR1 and CDR2: SGDLS and YYNGEE. This chain's CDR3 is CASSPLDRAGGTEAFF. As DNA, the CDR3 is TGTGCCAGCAGCCCCCTGGACAGGGCGGGTGGTACTGAAGCTTTCTTT.

The rearrangement links TRBV5-4 to TRBJ1-2; 7 nucleotides agree with TRBD1. The germline V gene has CDR1 SGHNT and CDR2 YYREEE (reference sequence). With 4 bases clipped from V and 5 bases from J, the junction kept 5 bases outside the gene matches. The CDR3 spans 13 residues. Written as DNA, the CDR3 is TGTGCCAGCAGCCTCGACAGGGAGTATGGCTACACCTTC. This encodes CASSLDREYGYTF. The whole variable domain, remainder taken from reference TRBV5-4 and TRBJ1-2, is ETGVTQSPTHLIKTRGQQVTLRCSSQSGHNTVSWYQQALGQGPQFIFQYYREEENGRGNFPPRFSGLQFPNYSSELNVNALELDDSALYLCASSLDREYGYTFGSGTRLTVV.

The chain uses TRBV6-1 and TRBJ1-6, with D possibly being TRBD1 (5 bases). This CDR3 comprises 16 residues. V lost 2 bases, J lost 7 bases, and 15 bases lay in between. Germline lookup yields CDR1 MNHNS and CDR2 SASEGT. CDR3 nucleotides: TGTGCCAGCAGTGAATCTCTACAGGCCCGGAATTCACCCCTCCACTTT. Amino acids: CASSESLQARNSPLHF.